This T cell receptor beta chain appears in the sequencing data of a study of fetal regulatory T cell absence and autoimmunity. Study as a whole: Exocrine pancreas autoimmunity occurred in IPEX patients lacking clinical diabetes. Study findings and constraints: Pancreas TCRs were oligoclonally enriched versus cord blood, some clones over 85-fold. TRB gene family usage was broadly similar in cord blood and pancreas.

The survey-level immunoSEQ assay was used. Clones were read by immunoSEQ multiplex PCR, and TCRdb kept only the in-frame ones, dropping some. The sample includes about 50,000 clones, around 85% of them seen just once. As for this clone: The antigen remains unidentified.

CDR1 is KGHSH, CDR2 LQKENI, per germline. The CDR3 is 17 amino acids. After removal of 3 bases from V and 0 bases from J, the junction contained 7 bases not matched to a gene. The specimen was cord blood. This receptor was taken from a newborn boy with IPEX syndrome. This chain joins TRBV18 and TRBJ2-1; 8 nucleotides agree with TRBD1. The CDR3 sequence: CASSPLRTGGSYNEQFF. The CDR3 nucleotides are TGTGCCAGCTCACCGCTCCGAACAGGGGGCTCCTACAATGAGCAGTTCTTC.